Described below is a single TCR beta chain sequence and its context. Its target is not known. The CDR3 does not end in the conserved phenylalanine or tryptophan, so this is likely a read error. This specimen comes from a study of cytomegalovirus exposure and HLA in healthy donors. Whole-study results and caveats: DRB1 had the most TCR associations and HLA-C the fewest, a later analysis found, with rates varying by HLA locus.

Germline CDR1 and CDR2: LGHNA and YSLEER. V lost 3 bases and J 0 bases, leaving 14 bases between the germline ends. This CDR3 comprises 16 residues. Vbeta (60) and Jbeta (13) primers were used in the PCR. Only in-frame clones appear in the TCRdb table, and some are missing; sequencing was by immunoSEQ multiplex PCR. The sample table includes 150,000 to 200,000 clones. The gene calls are TRBV4-3 and TRBJ1-1; possibly TRBD1 for D (6 bases). The origin of this receptor is a woman in her late teens or twenties in good health and CMV-seropositive. The sequenced sample was PBMCs. The CDR3 region is CASSHMSTGLNTEAFS. The DNA for the CDR3 is TGCGCCAGCAGCCATATGTCAACAGGGTTGAACACTGAAGCTTTCTCT.